This T cell receptor (beta chain) was captured by sequencing in a study of low-dose radiotherapy and immunotherapy resistance in tumors. First-strand cDNA relied on TRAV- and TRBV-specific primers spanning alpha and beta chains. TCRs underwent approximately 20 PCR cycles of amplification with a constant-region primer and V-primer adapter. One entry per CDR3 protein results from TCRdb running MiXCR on the reads. This sample has fewer than 20,000 distinct CDR3 sequences, with 74% found just once. The table lists this clonotype with a count of one. The CDR3 is 15 amino acids. The ends were cut back, 5 bases at V and 2 bases at J, with 13 bases in the middle. From germline, CDR1 is LNHDA and CDR2 SQIVND (reference sequence).

The TCR was taken from a human donor with advanced metastatic prostate, ovarian, gallbladder or colorectal cancer (not recorded which). This table probably holds off-target reads from a library built for another chain. The chain links TRBV19 to TRBJ1-5; D ambiguous. CDR3 nucleotides: TGTGCCAGTAGTTCCCGGTTGGTTGGCAATCAGCCCCAGCATTTT. It codes for CASSSRLVGNQPQHF.